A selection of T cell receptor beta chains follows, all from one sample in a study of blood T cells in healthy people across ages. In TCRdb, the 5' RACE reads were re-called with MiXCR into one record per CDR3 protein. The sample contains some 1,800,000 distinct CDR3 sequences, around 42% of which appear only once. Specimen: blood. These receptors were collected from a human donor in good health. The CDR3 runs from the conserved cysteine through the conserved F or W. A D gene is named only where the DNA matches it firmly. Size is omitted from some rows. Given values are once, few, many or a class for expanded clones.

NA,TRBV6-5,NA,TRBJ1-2,CAGSYSSRGAYGYTF,TGTGCCGGCAGTTACTCGAGCAGGGGAGCCTATGGCTACACCTTC
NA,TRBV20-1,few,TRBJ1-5,CSARRGEVNQPQHF,TGCAGTGCTAGGAGGGGGGAAGTCAATCAGCCCCAGCATTTT
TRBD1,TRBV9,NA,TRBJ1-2,CASSVDGGGQGHGYTF,TGTGCCAGCAGCGTAGATGGAGGGGGACAGGGCCATGGCTACACCTTC
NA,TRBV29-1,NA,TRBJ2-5,CSVGGSETQETQYF,TGCAGCGTTGGAGGGTCAGAAACCCAAGAGACCCAGTACTTC
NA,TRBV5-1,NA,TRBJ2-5,CASSFGRGPPQETQYF,TGCGCCAGCAGCTTCGGGCGGGGCCCACCTCAAGAGACCCAGTACTTC
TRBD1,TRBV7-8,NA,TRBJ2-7,CASSPRQGPPYEQYF,TGTGCCAGCAGCCCTAGACAGGGGCCCCCCTACGAGCAGTACTTC
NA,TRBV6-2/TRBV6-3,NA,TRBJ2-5,CASPPPNIETQYF,TGTGCCAGCCCCCCACCCAATATAGAGACCCAGTACTTC
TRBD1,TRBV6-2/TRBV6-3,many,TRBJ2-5,CASSQGTGRETQYF,TGTGCCAGCAGCCAGGGGACAGGGAGAGAGACCCAGTACTTC
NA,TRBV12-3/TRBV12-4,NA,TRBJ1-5,CASSFKGRYSNQPQHF,TGTGCCAGCAGTTTTAAGGGCCGGTATAGCAATCAGCCCCAGCATTTT
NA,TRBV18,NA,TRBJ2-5,CASSPPLTETQYF,TGTGCCAGCTCACCACCGCTTACGGAGACCCAGTACTTC
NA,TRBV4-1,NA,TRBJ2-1,CASSQEGTNNEQFF,TGCGCCAGCAGCCAAGAGGGGACGAACAATGAGCAGTTCTTC
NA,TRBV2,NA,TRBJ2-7,CASRSDHYEQYF,TGTGCCAGCAGATCGGACCACTACGAGCAGTACTTC
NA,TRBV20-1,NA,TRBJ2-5,CSAIKGVQETQYF,TGCAGTGCTATAAAGGGGGTCCAAGAGACCCAGTACTTC
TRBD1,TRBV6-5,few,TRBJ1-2,CASMLGQGGYGYTF,TGTGCCAGTATGCTCGGACAGGGAGGCTATGGCTACACCTTC
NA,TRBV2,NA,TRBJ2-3,CASSVPWPSTDTQYF,TGTGCCAGCAGTGTTCCATGGCCGAGCACAGATACGCAGTATTTT
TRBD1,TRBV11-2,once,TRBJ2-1,CASRNPGQGGNEQFF,TGTGCCAGCAGAAACCCGGGACAGGGGGGCAATGAGCAGTTCTTC
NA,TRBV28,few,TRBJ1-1,CASSLADEAEAFF,TGTGCCAGCAGTTTAGCGGACGAGGCTGAAGCTTTCTTT
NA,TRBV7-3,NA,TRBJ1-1,CASSLGPYMNTEAFF,TGTGCCAGCAGCTTAGGCCCCTACATGAACACTGAAGCTTTCTTT
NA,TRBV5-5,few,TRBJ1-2,CASSLGVGANYGYTF,TGTGCCAGCAGCTTGGGAGTGGGAGCTAACTATGGCTACACCTTC
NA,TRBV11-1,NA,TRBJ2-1,CASSLTGSLKETQFF,TGTGCCAGCAGCTTAACTGGGTCCTTGAAGGAGACCCAGTTCTTC
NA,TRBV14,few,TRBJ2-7,CASSQGKNYNYEQYF,TGTGCCAGCAGCCAAGGGAAGAACTATAACTACGAGCAGTACTTC
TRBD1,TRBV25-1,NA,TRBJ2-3,CATRQGVTDTQYF,TGTGCCACCCGACAGGGGGTCACAGATACGCAGTATTTT
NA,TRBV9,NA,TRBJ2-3,CASSGQRTSTDTQYF,TGTGCCAGCAGCGGTCAGCGGACTAGCACAGATACGCAGTATTTT
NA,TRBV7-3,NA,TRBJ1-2,CASSFSSGNGYTF,TGTGCCAGCAGCTTCTCGTCAGGGAATGGCTACACCTTC
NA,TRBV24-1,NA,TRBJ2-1,CATSEIQDNEQFF,TGTGCCACCAGTGAGATACAGGACAATGAGCAGTTCTTC
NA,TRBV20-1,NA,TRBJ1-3,CSAYTSSGNTIYF,TGCAGTGCGTATACAAGCTCTGGAAACACCATATATTTT
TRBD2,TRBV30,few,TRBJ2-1,CAWSVAGGPHEQFF,TGTGCCTGGAGCGTCGCGGGGGGGCCCCATGAGCAGTTCTTC
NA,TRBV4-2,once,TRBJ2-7,CASSQEALSESYEQYF,TGTGCCAGCAGCCAAGAGGCTTTGTCGGAAAGTTACGAGCAGTACTTC
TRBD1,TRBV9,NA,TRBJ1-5,CACSATGVSNQPQHF,TGTGCCTGCAGCGCCACAGGGGTGAGCAATCAGCCCCAGCATTTT
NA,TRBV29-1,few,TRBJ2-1,CSVEGATYNEQFF,TGCAGCGTTGAGGGGGCCACCTACAATGAGCAGTTCTTC
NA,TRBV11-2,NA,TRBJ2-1,CASSQATSYNEQFF,TGTGCCAGCAGCCAGGCGACCTCCTACAATGAGCAGTTCTTC
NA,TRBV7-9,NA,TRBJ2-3,CASSFRTNVDTQYF,TGTGCCAGCAGTTTTAGGACTAATGTGGATACGCAGTATTTT
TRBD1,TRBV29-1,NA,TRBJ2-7,CSVRGRGMRTYEQYF,TGCAGCGTTCGCGGCAGGGGGATGCGAACCTACGAGCAGTACTTC
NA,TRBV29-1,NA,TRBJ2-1,CSVEDRRVRGHNEQFF,TGCAGCGTTGAAGATCGGCGGGTCCGGGGCCACAATGAGCAGTTCTTC
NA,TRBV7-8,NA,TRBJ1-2,CASSSGTNHGYTF,TGTGCCAGCAGCTCAGGGACTAACCATGGCTACACCTTC
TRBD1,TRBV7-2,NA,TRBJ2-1,CASSLLRVRGHHEQFF,TGTGCCAGCAGCCTCCTGAGAGTCAGGGGGCATCATGAGCAGTTCTTC
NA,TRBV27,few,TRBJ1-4,CASSSWSDHEKLFF,TGTGCCAGCAGTTCCTGGTCCGATCATGAAAAACTGTTTTTT
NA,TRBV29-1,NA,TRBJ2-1,CSVETSGDEQFF,TGCAGCGTTGAAACCTCGGGGGATGAGCAGTTCTTC
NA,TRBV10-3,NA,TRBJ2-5,CAISDGNWETQYF,TGTGCCATCAGTGATGGTAATTGGGAGACCCAGTACTTC
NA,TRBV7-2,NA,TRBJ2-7,CASSWAGGYEQYF,TGTGCCAGCAGCTGGGCTGGGGGATACGAGCAGTACTTC
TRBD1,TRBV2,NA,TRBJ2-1,CASSDWGQSNEQFF,TGTGCCAGCAGTGATTGGGGACAGAGCAATGAGCAGTTCTTC
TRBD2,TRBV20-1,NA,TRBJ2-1,CSARDRLAGHNEQFF,TGCAGTGCTAGAGATCGACTAGCGGGGCACAATGAGCAGTTCTTC
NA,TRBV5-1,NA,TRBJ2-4,CASSSNNLASKNIQYF,TGCGCCAGCAGCTCGAACAACCTCGCGTCCAAAAACATTCAGTACTTC
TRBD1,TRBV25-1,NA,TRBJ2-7,CASSSPGTGRYEQYF,TGTGCCAGCAGCTCACCGGGGACAGGACGATACGAGCAGTACTTC
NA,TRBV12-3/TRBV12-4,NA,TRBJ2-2,CASRPGPVGTGELFF,TGTGCCAGCAGACCGGGCCCAGTGGGCACCGGGGAGCTGTTTTTT
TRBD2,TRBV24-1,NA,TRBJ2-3,CATSDPGLAGPSTDTQYF,TGTGCCACCAGTGATCCGGGACTAGCGGGGCCAAGCACAGATACGCAGTATTTT
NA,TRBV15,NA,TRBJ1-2,CAASRENLGGYTF,TGTGCCGCCAGCAGAGAAAACCTCGGTGGCTACACCTTC
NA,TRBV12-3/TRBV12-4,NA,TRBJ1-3,CASSPVLAWTIYF,TGTGCCAGCAGCCCGGTCTTAGCGTGGACCATATATTTT
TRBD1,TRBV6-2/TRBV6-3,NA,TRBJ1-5,CASISSDRGHQPQHF,TGTGCCAGCATCTCCTCGGACAGGGGGCATCAGCCCCAGCATTTT
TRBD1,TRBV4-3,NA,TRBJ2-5,CASSQQLTGVYETQYF,TGCGCCAGCAGCCAGCAGCTAACAGGGGTCTATGAGACCCAGTACTTC
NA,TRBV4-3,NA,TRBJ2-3,CASSPTVIYTQYF,TGCGCCAGCAGCCCGACGGTTATATATACGCAGTATTTT
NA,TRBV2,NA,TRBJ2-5,CAGTAGAEETQYF,TGTGCCGGCACAGCAGGGGCTGAAGAGACCCAGTACTTC